One and the same sample provided the 30 T cell receptor beta chains below, sequenced in a study of T cell responses to AZD1222 COVID-19 vaccine. TCRdb keeps only in-frame clones here, not all; method: immunoSEQ multiplex PCR. The sample records approximately 110,000 clones, roughly 90% being singletons. Material: peripheral blood, obtained on day 0 of AZD1222 vaccination. These TCRs come from an adult in good health.

The chain couples TRBV4-1 to TRBJ2-6, with D hard to call. CDR1 is MGHRA, CDR2 YSYEKL, per germline. This CDR3 region has 17 residues. Trimming removed 1 base from V and 0 bases from J, with 10 bases in between. The chain's CDR3 is CASSQAATLSGANVLTF. DNA for the CDR3: TGCGCCAGCAGCCAAGCAGCTACTCTCTCTGGGGCCAACGTCCTGACTTTC.

The chain combines TRBV5-6 with TRBJ2-7, with D unresolved. Trimming took off 2 bases at V and 4 bases at J, with 16 bases between the two ends. Germline V lookup: CDR1 SGHDT, CDR2 YYEEEE. The CDR3 runs to 15 residues. DNA of the CDR3: TGTGCCAGCAGCTTCGGTGGGTCCTCCCGGTACGAGCAGTACTTC. Protein product: CASSFGGSSRYEQYF.

The genes are TRBV7-3 and TRBJ2-1; no clear D. V dropped 8 bases and J dropped 4 bases, with 9 bases sitting between them. The germline V gene has CDR1 SGHTA and CDR2 FQGTGA. The CDR3 length is 12 residues. The CDR3 DNA sequence: TGTGCCAGCGGTGGAGCGTACAATGAGCAGTTCTTC. The encoded protein is CASGGAYNEQFF.

This clone was recorded once. The chain has TRBV5-1 and TRBJ2-5; TRBD2 agrees at 7 bases. CDR3 size: 17 residues. The germline CDR1 and CDR2 sequences are SGHRS and YFSETQ. The V gene end was trimmed by 0 bases and the J gene end by 3 bases; junction bases not matched to a gene: 11. CDR3 in amino acids: CASSLDTGTMSKETQYF. In DNA form, the CDR3 reads TGCGCCAGCAGCTTGGATACCGGGACTATGTCGAAAGAGACCCAGTACTTC.

The gene calls are TRBV28 and TRBJ1-4; D not certain. V gave up 5 bases and J gave up 7 bases, with 8 bases separating them. The CDR3 sequence is 12 residues long. Germline CDR1 MDHEN, CDR2 SYDVKM. The CDR3 sequence is CASSPIFEKLFF. As DNA, the CDR3 is TGTGCCAGCAGTCCCATCTTTGAAAAACTGTTTTTT.

This clone is a singleton in its sample. The V and J genes are TRBV7-9 and TRBJ2-3, with 7 bases aligning to TRBD1. The V and J ends lost 5 bases and 0 bases, in that order; junction bases with no gene match: 5. Germline assignment: CDR1 SEHNR and CDR2 FQNEAQ (reference sequence). This CDR3 has 15 amino acids. Here the CDR3 reads CASSTRQGSTDTQYF. The CDR3 coding sequence is TGTGCCAGCAGCACTCGACAGGGTAGCACAGATACGCAGTATTTT.

The chain joins TRBV16 to TRBJ2-7; TRBD2 matches 13 bases. V was clipped by 0 bases and J by 6 bases; unmatched bases: 14. CDR3 length: 19 residues. The germline V gene encodes CDR1 KGHSY and CDR2 FQNENV. The CDR3 sequence: CASSQSATPGLAGFAEQYF. CDR3 DNA sequence: TGTGCCAGCAGCCAATCGGCTACACCGGGACTAGCGGGATTTGCCGAGCAGTACTTC. Supplemented by reference TRBV16 and TRBJ2-7, the full variable domain reads GEEVAQTPKHLVRGEGQKAKLYCAPIKGHSYVFWYQQVLKNEFKFLISFQNENVFDETGMPKERFSAKCLPNSPCSLEIQATKLEDSAVYFCASSQSATPGLAGFAEQYFGPGTRLTVT.

This clone was picked up one time. CDR3 residues: CASSIMRGQYGYTF. The CDR3 DNA sequence: TGTGCCAGTAGTATAATGAGGGGTCAGTATGGCTACACCTTC. V is TRBV19 and J is TRBJ1-2; possible D gene TRBD1, 5 bases. The V end lost 2 bases, the J end lost 5 bases, and 12 bases lay between the germline ends. CDR1 is LNHDA, CDR2 SQIVND, per germline (reference sequence). The CDR3 length is 14 residues.

The table lists this clone with a few counts. The chain employs TRBV24-1 and TRBJ2-1; TRBD2 agrees at 11 bases. This CDR3 comprises 16 residues. Germline assignment: CDR1 KGHDR and CDR2 SFDVKD. The trim removed 1 base at V and 7 bases at J, leaving 5 bases unmatched. CDR3 sequence reads: CATSDFTSGSPNEQFF. CDR3 in DNA: TGTGCCACCAGTGATTTCACTAGCGGGAGTCCGAATGAGCAGTTCTTC.

The chain links TRBV7-9 to TRBJ2-3, with D tentatively TRBD1 (5 bases). The CDR3 totals 14 residues. CDR1 and CDR2 (germline): SEHNR, FQNEAQ (reference sequence). V was shortened by 4 bases and J by 1 base, with 9 bases between the two germline ends. CDR3 amino acids: CASSSTVRTDTQYF. DNA of the CDR3: TGTGCCAGCAGCTCGACAGTGCGCACAGATACGCAGTATTTT. The full variable domain, completed using reference TRBV7-9 and TRBJ2-3, is DTGVSQNPRHKITKRGQNVTFRCDPISEHNRLYWYRQTLGQGPEFLTYFQNEAQLEKSRLLSDRFSAERPKGSFSTLEIQRTEQGDSAMYLCASSSTVRTDTQYFGPGTRLTVL.

This clone was seen only once. The junction shows a germline mismatch at one end, possibly a read error. Other DNA sequences in the same sample also yield this CDR3. J is TRBJ2-2 and V is TRBV11-3; 7 nucleotides match TRBD2. There are 15 residues in the CDR3. CDR1 SGHNT and CDR2 YENEEA come from the germline V gene. The DNA for the CDR3 is TGTGCTAGCAGCCCCCGGCTTGGGGGGGGCGGGGAGCTGTTTTTT. The encoded protein is CASSPRLGGGGELFF.

Here the CDR3 reads CASSQVTGGGTEAFF. CDR3 nucleotides: TGTGCCAGCAGCCAAGTCACAGGAGGGGGCACTGAAGCTTTCTTT. This chain uses TRBV4-2 with TRBJ1-1, with D tentatively TRBD1 (6 bases). From germline, CDR1 is LGHNA and CDR2 YNFKEQ. With 1 base removed from V and 4 bases from J, the gap between germline ends came to 13 bases. CDR3 length: 15 amino acids.

The rearrangement joins TRBV6-5 to TRBJ2-3; no reliable D call. The CDR3 contains 11 residues. V was trimmed by 8 bases and J by 4 bases, leaving 7 bases between them. Germline assignment: CDR1 MNHEY and CDR2 SVGAGI. This CDR3 is CASCTSDTQYF. The CDR3 coding sequence is TGTGCCAGCTGTACTTCAGATACGCAGTATTTT.

The rearrangement uses TRBV15 and TRBJ1-1, with 8 bases aligning to TRBD1. V shed 5 bases and J 4 bases; nucleotides not matched to a gene: 9. Germline V gene sequence: CDR1 LNHNV, CDR2 YYDKDF (reference sequence). CDR3 size: 15 residues. CDR3 in DNA: TGTGCCACCAGCCCAAGGAGACAGGGGAGCACTGAAGCTTTCTTT. Amino acids: CATSPRRQGSTEAFF.

The chain recombines TRBV2 with TRBJ2-5; no firm D call. This CDR3 contains 15 residues. Germline V lookup: CDR1 SNHLY, CDR2 FYNNEI. The ends were cut back, 0 bases at V and 5 bases at J, with 13 bases in the middle. The CDR3 here is CASSEASMGFETQYF. The CDR3 DNA sequence: TGTGCCAGCAGTGAAGCGTCTATGGGATTTGAGACCCAGTACTTC.

This CDR3 reads CATSSVGSASSYEQYF. CDR3 coding DNA: TGTGCCACCTCCTCCGTGGGTAGCGCAAGCTCCTACGAGCAGTACTTC. The chain uses TRBV19 and TRBJ2-7, with D tentatively TRBD2 (5 bases). Germline-derived CDR1 and CDR2 are LNHDA and SQIVND (reference sequence). This CDR3 is 16 amino acids long. V gave up 10 bases and J gave up 0 bases, with 22 bases separating them.

This chain links TRBV19 with TRBJ2-5; D gene uncertain. Germline loops: CDR1 LNHDA, CDR2 SQIVND (reference sequence). V lost 0 bases and J 14 bases, leaving 10 bases between the germline ends. This CDR3 comprises 11 residues. The CDR3, as DNA: TGTGCCAGTAGTATAGATCTTACCCTATACTTC. Its protein is CASSIDLTLYF. The entire variable domain, with the rest obtained from reference TRBV19 and TRBJ2-5, is as follows: DGGITQSPKYLFRKEGQNVTLSCEQNLNHDAMYWYRQDPGQGLRLIYYSQIVNDFQKGDIAEGYSVSREKKESFPLTVTSAQKNPTAFYLCASSIDLTLYFGPGTRLLVL.

The chain is built from TRBV19 and TRBJ2-1, with 11 bases that match TRBD1. With 4 bases clipped from V and 7 bases from J, the junction kept 6 bases outside the gene matches. There are 15 residues in the CDR3. Germline CDR1 reads LNHDA; CDR2 reads SQIVND (reference sequence). CDR3 sequence (DNA): TGTGCCAGTAGTACATCCGGGACAGGGGGAAATGAGCAGTTCTTC. It encodes CASSTSGTGGNEQFF.

The rearrangement links TRBV10-3 to TRBJ2-1; TRBD1 matches 7 bases. Per the germline V gene, CDR1 is ENHRY and CDR2 is SYGVKD. After removal of 0 bases from V and 7 bases from J, the junction contained 18 bases not matched to a gene. The CDR3 totals 19 residues. The CDR3 loop is CAISESSLGVGRGRNEQFF. CDR3 coding DNA: TGTGCCATCAGTGAGTCCTCTTTGGGGGTTGGTAGGGGGCGAAATGAGCAGTTCTTC.

The chain carries TRBV19 and TRBJ1-1; D call uncertain. V lost 7 bases, J lost 3 bases, and 18 bases lay in between. The germline V gene has CDR1 LNHDA and CDR2 SQIVND (reference sequence). The length of the CDR3 is 15 residues. The CDR3 DNA reads as TGTGCCAGTACTCCATCGCTCGGGAGTTACACTGAAGCTTTCTTT. As protein: CASTPSLGSYTEAFF.

The chain recombines TRBV3-1 (or the pseudogene TRBV3-2) with TRBJ2-5; 7 positions match TRBD1. The CDR3 loop spans 16 amino acids. The trim removed 4 bases at V and 3 bases at J, leaving 11 bases unmatched. The germline gives CDR1 LGHDT, CDR2 YNNKEL (reference sequence). The DNA for the CDR3 is TGTGCCAGCAGCCGCTCCATTCCGGACAGGAAAGAGACCCAGTACTTC. This sequence encodes CASSRSIPDRKETQYF.

The V gene is TRBV11-3, the J gene TRBJ2-7, with D possibly TRBD1 on 5 matching bases. This CDR3 has 13 residues. The germline gives CDR1 SGHNT, CDR2 YENEEA. Trimming pared 5 bases from V and 4 bases from J, leaving 12 bases between. CDR3 amino acids: CASSPNQGYEQYF. CDR3 nucleotides: TGTGCCAGCAGCCCAAACCAGGGATACGAGCAGTACTTC.

The chain carries TRBV30 and TRBJ1-5; unclear D gene. Germline assignment: CDR1 GTSNPN and CDR2 SVGIG (reference sequence). Trimming stripped 0 bases from V and 0 bases from J, with 6 bases between. The CDR3 has 14 residues. CDR3 amino acids: CAWSVYSSNQPQHF. Here the CDR3 DNA reads TGTGCCTGGAGTGTTTACAGTAGCAATCAGCCCCAGCATTTT.

This clone was observed a handful of times. This chain connects TRBV7-9 to TRBJ2-7; D gene ambiguous. Between the trimmed V and J ends, which lost 3 bases and 5 bases, there was a span of 11 bases. The germline V gene has CDR1 SEHNR and CDR2 FQNEAQ (reference sequence). This CDR3 is 13 amino acids long. CDR3 nucleotides: TGTGCCAGCAGCTTTCGGAGCAGCCACGAGCAGTACTTC. The encoded protein is CASSFRSSHEQYF.

This chain joins TRBV24-1 and TRBJ1-5; TRBD1 aligns across 7 bases. The CDR3 contains 16 residues. Unmatched junction bases numbered 14, after V lost 5 bases and J lost 8 bases. CDR1 and CDR2 (germline): KGHDR, SFDVKD. CDR3 DNA sequence: TGTGCCACCAGTGTCCTGGGTAGGCAGGGGGAGAAGCCCCAGCATTTT. Protein product: CATSVLGRQGEKPQHF.

The chain employs TRBV9 and TRBJ2-1; TRBD2 aligns across 14 bases. The V gene end was trimmed by 0 bases and the J gene end by 9 bases; junction bases not matched to a gene: 8. The CDR3 sequence is 17 residues long. The germline gives CDR1 SGDLS, CDR2 YYNGEE. The CDR3 protein is CASSVEVWTSGGTEQFF. CDR3 nucleotides: TGTGCCAGCAGCGTAGAAGTGTGGACTAGCGGGGGGACTGAGCAGTTCTTC. Filled out from reference TRBV9 and TRBJ2-1, the complete variable domain reads DSGVTQTPKHLITATGQRVTLRCSPRSGDLSVYWYQQSLDQGLQFLIQYYNGEERAKGNILERFSAQQFPDLHSELNLSSLELGDSALYFCASSVEVWTSGGTEQFFGPGTRLTVL.

The chain carries TRBV20-1 and TRBJ1-5; D possibly corresponds to TRBD1 (5 bases). Trimming shortened V by 3 bases and J by 3 bases, and 15 bases separated the two germline ends. In germline, CDR1 is DFQATT, CDR2 SNEGSKA (reference sequence). The CDR3 length is 15 residues. The CDR3, as DNA: TGCAGTGCTAGTTCTGGGATAGGGGTCAATCAGCCCCAGCATTTT. Amino acids: CSASSGIGVNQPQHF.

The chain links TRBV9 to TRBJ2-1, with D possibly being TRBD1 (5 bases). V gave up 7 bases and J gave up 3 bases, with 14 bases separating them. CDR1 and CDR2 from the germline V gene are SGDLS and YYNGEE. CDR3 length: 14 amino acids. The CDR3 nucleotides are TGTGCCAGCCCAACTAAGACAGACTACAATGAGCAGTTCTTC. Residues: CASPTKTDYNEQFF. Full variable domain (missing parts from reference TRBV9 and TRBJ2-1): DSGVTQTPKHLITATGQRVTLRCSPRSGDLSVYWYQQSLDQGLQFLIQYYNGEERAKGNILERFSAQQFPDLHSELNLSSLELGDSALYFCASPTKTDYNEQFFGPGTRLTVL.

The rearrangement uses TRBV7-2 and TRBJ1-1; TRBD1 is a possible D gene (6 bases). V dropped 5 bases and J dropped 5 bases, with 18 bases sitting between them. CDR1 is SGHTA and CDR2 is FQGNSA in the germline V gene. CDR3 length: 15 residues. The CDR3, as DNA: TGTGCCAGCAGCCCCTTGGAGGGGGGCTATACTGAAGCTTTCTTT. Residues: CASSPLEGGYTEAFF.

The chain joins TRBV28 to TRBJ2-1, with 7 positions matching TRBD2. Trimming cost V 10 bases and J 5 bases; bases outside gene matches: 8. The CDR3 totals 13 residues. Per germline, CDR1 MDHEN and CDR2 SYDVKM. In DNA form, the CDR3 reads TGTGCCACCGAAGCGGGATATAACAATGAGCAGTTCTTC. Translated, it gives CATEAGYNNEQFF.